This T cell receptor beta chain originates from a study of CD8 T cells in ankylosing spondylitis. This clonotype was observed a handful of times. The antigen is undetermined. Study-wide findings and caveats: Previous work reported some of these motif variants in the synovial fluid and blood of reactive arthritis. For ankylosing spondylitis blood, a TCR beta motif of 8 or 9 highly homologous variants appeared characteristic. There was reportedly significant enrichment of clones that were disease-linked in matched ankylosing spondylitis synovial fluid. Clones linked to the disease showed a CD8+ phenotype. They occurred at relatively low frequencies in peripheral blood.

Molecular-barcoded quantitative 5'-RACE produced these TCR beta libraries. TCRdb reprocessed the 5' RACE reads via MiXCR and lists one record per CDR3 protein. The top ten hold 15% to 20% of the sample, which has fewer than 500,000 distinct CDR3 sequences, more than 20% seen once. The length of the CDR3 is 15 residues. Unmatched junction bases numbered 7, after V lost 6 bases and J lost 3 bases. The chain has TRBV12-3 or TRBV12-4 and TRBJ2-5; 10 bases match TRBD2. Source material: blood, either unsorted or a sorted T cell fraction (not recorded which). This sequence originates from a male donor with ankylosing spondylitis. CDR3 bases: TGTGCCAGCAGCGCACTGCTAGCGGGAGAAGAGACCCAGTACTTC. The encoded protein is CASSALLAGEETQYF.